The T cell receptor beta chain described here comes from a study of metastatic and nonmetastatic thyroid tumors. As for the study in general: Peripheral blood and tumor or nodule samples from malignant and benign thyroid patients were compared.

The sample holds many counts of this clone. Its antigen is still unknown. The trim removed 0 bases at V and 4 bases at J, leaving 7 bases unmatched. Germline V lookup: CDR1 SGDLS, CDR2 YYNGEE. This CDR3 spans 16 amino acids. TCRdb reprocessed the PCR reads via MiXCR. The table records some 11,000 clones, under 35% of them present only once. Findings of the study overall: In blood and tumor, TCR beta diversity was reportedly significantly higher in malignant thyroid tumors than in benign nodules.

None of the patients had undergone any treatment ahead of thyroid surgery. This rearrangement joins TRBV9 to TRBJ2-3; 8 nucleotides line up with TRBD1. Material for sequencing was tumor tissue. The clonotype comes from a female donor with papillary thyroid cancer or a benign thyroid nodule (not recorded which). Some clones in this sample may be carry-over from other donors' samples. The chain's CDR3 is CASSVGGDRWSDTQYF. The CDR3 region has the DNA TGTGCCAGCAGCGTAGGAGGGGACAGGTGGTCAGATACGCAGTATTTT.